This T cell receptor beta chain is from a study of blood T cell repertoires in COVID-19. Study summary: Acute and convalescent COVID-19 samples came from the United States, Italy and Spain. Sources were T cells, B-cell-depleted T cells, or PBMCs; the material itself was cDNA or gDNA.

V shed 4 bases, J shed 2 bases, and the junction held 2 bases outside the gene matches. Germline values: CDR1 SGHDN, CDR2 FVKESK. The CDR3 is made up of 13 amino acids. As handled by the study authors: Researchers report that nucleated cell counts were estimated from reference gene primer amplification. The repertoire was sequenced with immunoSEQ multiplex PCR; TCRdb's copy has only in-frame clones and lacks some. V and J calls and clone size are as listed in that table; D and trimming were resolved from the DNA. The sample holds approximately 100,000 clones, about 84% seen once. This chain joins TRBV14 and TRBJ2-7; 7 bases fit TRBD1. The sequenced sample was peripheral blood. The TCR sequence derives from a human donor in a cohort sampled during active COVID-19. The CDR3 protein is CASSPGTAYEQYF. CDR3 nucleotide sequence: TGTGCCAGCAGCCCCGGGACAGCCTACGAGCAGTACTTC.